The 23 T cell receptor beta chains below were found in one sample sequenced in a study of lymphopenia after photon versus proton radiotherapy. Assay: immunoSEQ multiplex PCR; the TCRdb copy retains only in-frame clones and omits some. The sample has 30,000 or so clones; about 91% are singletons. The material sequenced was peripheral blood, taken from a patient treated with proton-based radiotherapy. Source of these receptors: a woman in her fifties or sixties with cholangiocarcinoma. Some clones in this sample may be carry-over from other donors' samples.

This clone was seen once. The chain combines TRBV27 with TRBJ2-3; TRBD2 aligns across 12 bases. V was clipped by 5 bases and J by 4 bases; unmatched bases: 10. This CDR3 has 17 residues. Germline V gene sequence: CDR1 MNHEY, CDR2 SMNVEV (reference sequence). DNA for the CDR3: TGTGCCAGCAGTGGAGCGGTCGGGACTAGCGGGTCAGATACGCAGTATTTT. Translation gives CASSGAVGTSGSDTQYF.

V gene TRBV5-1 combines with J gene TRBJ2-3, with a weak D call TRBD2 (7 bases). Germline lookup yields CDR1 SGHRS and CDR2 YFSETQ. Trimming took 7 bases from V and 2 from J, leaving 14 bases between them. The length of the CDR3 is 14 residues. The CDR3 nucleotides read TGCGCCAGCTTAAGGGGGGGTTCCACAGATACGCAGTATTTT. Translated: CASLRGGSTDTQYF.

The chain has TRBV6-6 and TRBJ1-2, with D unclear. CDR1 and CDR2 from the germline V gene are MNHNY and SVGAGI (reference sequence). The CDR3 is made up of 14 amino acids. Trimming pared 6 bases from V and 6 bases from J, leaving 17 bases between. CDR3 region: CASSQRTDGHGYTF. In DNA, the CDR3 is TGTGCCAGCAGCCAGAGGACGGATGGTCATGGCTACACCTTC.

V gene TRBV4-1 combines with J gene TRBJ1-2; 8 bases line up with TRBD1. The junction had 3 bases not matched to a gene; V was cut back by 1 base and J by 2 bases. Germline-derived CDR1 and CDR2 are MGHRA and YSYEKL. The CDR3 length is 15 residues. The CDR3 DNA is TGCGCCAGCAGCCAAGCGGACAGGGAAAACTATGGCTACACCTTC. It codes for CASSQADRENYGYTF.

This sequence joins TRBV18 and TRBJ2-7; no reliable D call. The CDR3 is made up of 14 amino acids. The ends were cut back, 1 base at V and 0 bases at J, with 7 bases in the middle. Germline-derived CDR1 and CDR2 are KGHSH and LQKENI. CDR3 in DNA: TGTGCCAGCTCACCACTTACAAGCTCCTACGAGCAGTACTTC. It is translated as CASSPLTSSYEQYF.

The chain is built from TRBV4-1 and TRBJ2-7; 11 positions agree with TRBD2. Germline CDR1 and CDR2: MGHRA and YSYEKL. CDR3 length: 16 residues. V dropped 0 bases and J dropped 0; count of bases not matched to a gene: 1. The CDR3 DNA reads TGCGCCAGCAGCCAAGAACTAGCGGGAGACTCCTACGAGCAGTACTTC. Amino acids: CASSQELAGDSYEQYF.

In nucleotides, the CDR3 is TGTGCCAGCAGAGCCGACAGAACCCTTGGCTACACCTTC. Its translation: CASRADRTLGYTF. The genes are TRBV5-4 and TRBJ1-2; weak D call: TRBD1 (5 bases). The CDR3 has 13 amino acids. Looked up from germline, CDR1 is SGHNT and CDR2 is YYREEE (reference sequence). V was shortened by 5 bases and J by 7 bases, with 15 bases between the two germline ends. Looking up the rest from reference TRBV5-4 and TRBJ1-2 gives the full variable domain: ETGVTQSPTHLIKTRGQQVTLRCSSQSGHNTVSWYQQALGQGPQFIFQYYREEENGRGNFPPRFSGLQFPNYSSELNVNALELDDSALYLCASRADRTLGYTFGSGTRLTVV.

Relative to its sample, this clone is medium-sized. This sequence joins TRBV10-2 and TRBJ2-1; D possibly matches TRBD1 or TRBD2 (5 bases each). This CDR3 is built from 14 residues. V lost 5 bases and J 4 bases, leaving 12 bases between the germline ends. The germline V gene encodes CDR1 WSHSY and CDR2 SAAADI. The CDR3 reads CASSSGTSYNEQFF. In DNA form, the CDR3 reads TGCGCCAGCAGTTCAGGGACCTCTTACAATGAGCAGTTCTTC.

The chain joins TRBV5-6 to TRBJ1-3, with D maybe TRBD1 (5 bases). Looked up from germline, CDR1 is SGHDT and CDR2 is YYEEEE. The CDR3 spans 16 residues. V was shortened by 4 bases and J by 3 bases, with 17 bases between the two germline ends. The CDR3 loop is CASSRYPQGLGNTIYF. The CDR3 DNA reads TGTGCCAGCAGCCGTTATCCCCAGGGTCTTGGAAACACCATATATTTT.

J is TRBJ2-5 and V is TRBV4-2; D might be TRBD1 or TRBD2, each matching 5 bases. This CDR3 region has 17 residues. V shed 0 bases and J shed 5 bases, with 19 bases lying between them. Germline V CDR1 and CDR2: LGHNA, YNFKEQ. The CDR3 DNA reads TGTGCCAGCAGCCAAGAGGGTGCAGGGAGCCTCTTTGAGACCCAGTACTTC. Protein: CASSQEGAGSLFETQYF.

The rearrangement uses TRBV11-2 and TRBJ2-1, with TRBD1 as a possible D gene (5 bases). Trimming took 1 base from V and 9 from J, leaving 22 bases between them. Germline values: CDR1 SGHAT, CDR2 FQNNGV. This CDR3 has 17 amino acids. CDR3 nucleotide sequence: TGTGCCAGCAGCTTAGGCTGGTACGGCTCCTCTACAGGTGAGCAGTTCTTC. This codes for CASSLGWYGSSTGEQFF.

This chain links TRBV4-2 with TRBJ2-5; D is undetermined. This CDR3 has 15 amino acids. The V gene lost 1 base and the J gene lost 7 bases, with 16 bases spanning the gap. Germline loops: CDR1 LGHNA, CDR2 YNFKEQ. In DNA form, the CDR3 reads TGTGCCAGCAGCCAAGGACCTGCAGATGACGGGACCCAGTACTTC. It translates to CASSQGPADDGTQYF.

This clone was observed once. The chain joins TRBV11-2 to TRBJ1-2; D is unresolved. Trimming cost V 4 bases and J 1 base, with 13 bases left between them. This CDR3 contains 15 residues. CDR1 is SGHAT and CDR2 is FQNNGV in the germline V gene. CDR3 sequence: CASSSPTEFNYGYTF. The DNA for the CDR3 is TGTGCCAGCAGCTCGCCGACGGAATTTAACTATGGCTACACCTTC. Full variable domain (missing parts from reference TRBV11-2 and TRBJ1-2): EAGVAQSPRYKIIEKRQSVAFWCNPISGHATLYWYQQILGQGPKLLIQFQNNGVVDDSQLPKDRFSAERLKGVDSTLKIQPAKLEDSAVYLCASSSPTEFNYGYTFGSGTRLTVV.

This chain links TRBV30 with TRBJ2-7; D is perhaps TRBD1 or TRBD2 (5 bases each). This CDR3 comprises 16 residues. CDR1 and CDR2 (germline): GTSNPN, SVGIG (reference sequence). V lost 1 base to trimming and J lost 2 bases, with 18 bases between them. The DNA for the CDR3 is TGTGCCTGGAGTGGTACTCGGTGGGGGATAGCCTACGAGCAGTACTTC. Encoded protein: CAWSGTRWGIAYEQYF.

This rearrangement joins TRBV28 to TRBJ1-1; 7 bases map to TRBD1. Germline-derived CDR1 and CDR2 are MDHEN and SYDVKM. CDR3 length: 13 amino acids. The trim removed 3 bases at V and 5 bases at J, leaving 3 bases unmatched. The DNA of the CDR3 is TGTGCCAGCAGTTTGGACAGGCGGACTGAAGCTTTCTTT. Protein: CASSLDRRTEAFF. Drawing the rest from reference TRBV28 and TRBJ1-1, the complete variable domain is DVKVTQSSRYLVKRTGEKVFLECVQDMDHENMFWYRQDPGLGLRLIYFSYDVKMKEKGDIPEGYSVSREKKERFSLILESASTNQTSMYLCASSLDRRTEAFFGQGTRLTVV.

CDR3 amino acids: CASSPSEASPYGYTF. In nucleotides, the CDR3 is TGTGCCAGCAGCCCCTCAGAGGCGAGTCCCTATGGCTACACCTTC. The V gene is TRBV9, the J gene TRBJ1-2; D is unresolved. This CDR3 is 15 amino acids long. With 4 bases removed from V and 4 bases from J, the gap between germline ends came to 17 bases. CDR1 SGDLS and CDR2 YYNGEE come from the germline V gene.

The gene calls are TRBV11-2 and TRBJ2-7; D not resolved. CDR1 SGHAT and CDR2 FQNNGV come from the germline V gene. This CDR3 spans 12 amino acids. V gave up 5 bases and J gave up 4 bases, with 9 bases separating them. CDR3 region: CASSPHRYEQYF. Written as DNA, the CDR3 is TGTGCCAGCAGCCCGCACCGGTACGAGCAGTACTTC.

The V gene is TRBV11-2, the J gene TRBJ2-1; D call uncertain. Trimming cost V 1 base and J 8 bases, with 18 bases left between them. Germline-derived CDR1 and CDR2 are SGHAT and FQNNGV. The CDR3 is made up of 16 amino acids. The CDR3 DNA sequence: TGTGCCAGCAGCTTAGTGTCTTGGGCCGAAGGAGATGAGCAGTTCTTC. This codes for CASSLVSWAEGDEQFF.

In nucleotides, the CDR3 is TGTGCCAGTAGCCGCGGGGGGACACGCACAGATACGCAGTATTTT. It is translated as CASSRGGTRTDTQYF. The chain employs TRBV19 and TRBJ2-3, with 8 bases matching TRBD2. CDR3 length equals 15 residues. Per the germline V gene, CDR1 is LNHDA and CDR2 is SQIVND (reference sequence). V was clipped by 6 bases and J by 1 base; unmatched bases: 6.

The chain joins TRBV4-3 to TRBJ2-2, with TRBD2 matching 7 bases. The length of the CDR3 is 15 residues. Germline CDR1 reads LGHNA; CDR2 reads YSLEER. V shed 1 base and J 4 bases; nucleotides not matched to a gene: 3. In nucleotides, the CDR3 is TGCGCCAGCAGCCAAGCCGGGGGGAGCACCGGGGAGCTGTTTTTT. As protein: CASSQAGGSTGELFF.

This rearrangement joins TRBV7-2 to TRBJ1-4, with 7 bases lining up with TRBD1. The CDR3 is 16 amino acids. V shed 2 bases, J shed 5 bases, and the junction held 8 bases outside the gene matches. CDR1 and CDR2 (germline): SGHTA, FQGNSA. The CDR3 nucleotides read TGTGCCAGCAGCTTATTGGGGACAGCTATCAATGAAAAACTGTTTTTT. It encodes CASSLLGTAINEKLFF.

J is TRBJ2-5 and V is TRBV5-4; D tentatively fits TRBD1 or TRBD2 (5 bases each). Germline-derived CDR1 and CDR2 are SGHNT and YYREEE (reference sequence). The CDR3 is 14 amino acids. With 4 bases removed from V and 1 base from J, the gap between germline ends came to 11 bases. CDR3 sequence reads: CASSPPGAQETQYF. Written as DNA, the CDR3 is TGTGCCAGCAGCCCCCCCGGGGCCCAAGAGACCCAGTACTTC.

J is TRBJ2-1 and V is TRBV19, with 8 bases lining up with TRBD2. V gave up 5 bases and J gave up 8 bases; unmatched junction bases: 11. Germline CDR1 reads LNHDA; CDR2 reads SQIVND (reference sequence). This CDR3 spans 15 amino acids. CDR3 loop: CASSPGLDGWDEQFF. DNA for the CDR3: TGTGCCAGTAGTCCGGGACTAGACGGATGGGATGAGCAGTTCTTC.